The 13 T cell receptor beta chains reported below all come from one sample, sequenced in a study of identical twins. MiXCR, run by TCRdb on the 5' RACE reads, gives a single entry per CDR3 protein. The sample records just under 650,000 distinct CDR3 sequences, under 8.5% being singletons. This same sample was also taken into another study, of yellow fever vaccine responses in identical twins.

Sequenced material: PBMCs. The receptors here all came from a woman under 30 in good health.

Only a few counts were recorded for this clonotype. The chain has TRBV28 and TRBJ1-5; D is unresolved. Between the trimmed V and J ends, which lost 7 bases and 4 bases, there was a span of 14 bases. This CDR3 has 14 residues. CDR1 MDHEN and CDR2 SYDVKM come from the germline V gene. The CDR3 region has the DNA TGTGCCAGCACCGCAGGCCCCCTAAATCAGCCCCAGCATTTT. It is translated as CASTAGPLNQPQHF.

This chain connects TRBV28 to TRBJ2-7; D is possibly TRBD1 or TRBD2 (5 bases each). This CDR3 spans 15 amino acids. The V end lost 8 bases, the J end lost 4 bases, and 21 bases lay between the germline ends. In germline, CDR1 is MDHEN, CDR2 SYDVKM. The CDR3 sequence: CASGLSQGSVYEQYF. The CDR3 coding sequence is TGTGCCAGCGGACTCAGCCAGGGTAGTGTGTACGAGCAGTACTTC.

This clonotype showed up just a few times. The rearrangement links TRBV19 to TRBJ2-5; 10 nucleotides align to TRBD2. The CDR3 length is 15 residues. Germline lookup yields CDR1 LNHDA and CDR2 SQIVND (reference sequence). The trim removed 4 bases at V and 6 bases at J, leaving 8 bases unmatched. The CDR3 loop is CASSNSGLAIKTQYF. CDR3 nucleotides: TGTGCCAGTAGTAATTCGGGACTAGCGATAAAGACCCAGTACTTC.

In this sample, this clonotype turned up many times. The CDR3 DNA reads TGCAGCGTCCCTGGGACAATCTATGGCTACACCTTC. Protein sequence: CSVPGTIYGYTF. V and J are TRBV29-1 and TRBJ1-2; possibly TRBD1 for D (6 bases). The CDR3 runs 12 residues. V lost 6 bases, J lost 4 bases, and 12 bases lay in between. CDR1 is SQVTM, CDR2 ANQGSEA, per germline.

This clonotype has only a few counts. This sequence joins TRBV5-1 and TRBJ2-3; 16 nucleotides align to TRBD2. CDR3 length: 18 residues. Germline CDR1 and CDR2: SGHRS and YFSETQ. V lost 0 bases, J lost 1 base, and 2 bases stayed unmatched. CDR3 loop: CASSLAGTSGGGTDTQYF. The CDR3 coding sequence is TGCGCCAGCAGCTTGGCCGGGACTAGCGGGGGGGGCACAGATACGCAGTATTTT.

This clonotype has more than one count but fewer than ten. The chain employs TRBV20-1 and TRBJ1-2; D call uncertain. Trimming left V 3 bases short and J 6 bases short, with 11 bases between. Germline V gene lookup returns CDR1 DFQATT and CDR2 SNEGSKA (reference sequence). This CDR3 is 12 amino acids long. The CDR3 DNA reads as TGCAGTGCTAGTGGGGAAGAACATGGCTACACCTTC. The encoded protein is CSASGEEHGYTF.

At least ten counts were recorded for this clonotype. This sequence joins TRBV28 and TRBJ2-3, with 12 positions matching TRBD2. Trimming took 5 bases from V and 6 from J; bases not matched to a gene: 6. The CDR3 covers 15 residues. CDR1 and CDR2 (germline): MDHEN, SYDVKM. The CDR3: CASSPLAGGGDTQYF. The CDR3 coding sequence is TGTGCCAGCAGTCCACTAGCGGGGGGTGGGGATACGCAGTATTTT.

This chain uses TRBV5-1 with TRBJ2-1, with 9 bases fitting TRBD2. The CDR3 spans 15 residues. Unmatched junction bases numbered 6, after V lost 0 bases and J lost 8 bases. Germline values: CDR1 SGHRS, CDR2 YFSETQ. This CDR3 reads CASSLGTSVGDEQFF. The DNA for the CDR3 is TGCGCCAGCAGCTTGGGGACTAGCGTAGGCGATGAGCAGTTCTTC.

The rearrangement links TRBV6-1 to TRBJ2-1, with D hard to call. Germline V lookup: CDR1 MNHNS, CDR2 SASEGT. Trimming removed 2 bases from V and 8 bases from J, with 4 bases in between. The CDR3 sequence is 11 residues long. This CDR3 is CASSEWYEQFF. Here the CDR3 DNA reads TGTGCCAGCAGTGAATGGTATGAGCAGTTCTTC.

This clonotype was seen only a few times. This sequence joins TRBV25-1 and TRBJ1-2, with 7 bases matching TRBD1. The CDR3 extends over 12 amino acids. V was clipped by 7 bases and J by 5 bases; unmatched bases: 4. Germline CDR1 reads MGHDK; CDR2 reads SYGVNS. This CDR3 is CASTQGGYGYTF. CDR3 nucleotide sequence: TGTGCCAGCACCCAGGGGGGGTATGGCTACACCTTC.

The chain carries TRBV7-9 and TRBJ1-2, with 9 nucleotides matching TRBD1. Losses at the gene ends were 5 bases for V and 3 bases for J; bases not matched to a gene: 4. The germline V gene encodes CDR1 SEHNR and CDR2 FQNEAQ (reference sequence). The CDR3 is made up of 14 amino acids. In nucleotides, the CDR3 is TGTGCCAGCAGCCCCGGACAGGGGCACTATGGCTACACCTTC. This gives the protein CASSPGQGHYGYTF.

The gene calls are TRBV5-1 and TRBJ2-7, with D possibly called TRBD1 or TRBD2 (6 bases each). V was clipped by 7 bases and J by 0 bases, with 14 bases between them. CDR1 SGHRS and CDR2 YFSETQ come from the germline V gene. The CDR3 is made up of 14 amino acids. CDR3 sequence (DNA): TGCGCCAGCCTTAGGGGGGAAACCTCCTACGAGCAGTACGTC. This codes for CASLRGETSYEQYV.

This clonotype was detected only a few times. V usage is TRBV12-3 or TRBV12-4 and J usage is TRBJ2-4; D unclear. This CDR3 is 14 amino acids long. The V end was cut by 4 bases, the J end by 3 bases, with 10 bases between. The CDR3 bases are TGTGCCAGCAGTTCCGACGGCAACAAAAACATTCAGTACTTC. This translates into CASSSDGNKNIQYF.